This passage covers 20 T cell receptor beta chains from one sample sequenced in a study of blood T cell repertoires in COVID-19. Libraries were prepared by immunoSEQ multiplex PCR; TCRdb keeps only in-frame clonotypes and omits some of them. The sample lists some 33,000 clones, around 83% occurring once. Sequenced material: peripheral blood. Source of these receptors: a human donor in a cohort sampled during active COVID-19.

This sequence joins TRBV6-5 and TRBJ2-5; 7 bases fit TRBD1. Germline V lookup: CDR1 MNHEY, CDR2 SVGAGI. V shed 8 bases and J 4 bases; nucleotides not matched to a gene: 10. The CDR3 runs 14 residues. The CDR3 DNA follows: TGTGCCAGCGGCCGACAGGGAGTAGCAGAGACCCAGTACTTC. It is translated as CASGRQGVAETQYF.

The gene calls are TRBV10-3 and TRBJ2-3, with D maybe TRBD2 (7 bases). Germline loops: CDR1 ENHRY, CDR2 SYGVKD. V was pared by 6 bases and J by 2 bases, with 9 bases between. The CDR3 has 13 residues. The CDR3 bases are TGTGCCATCAGCCGGGGGGCCACAGATACGCAGTATTTT. Amino acids: CAISRGATDTQYF.

This chain joins TRBV12-2 and TRBJ2-5; the table names TRBD2, a call not compared with the DNA. TRBV12-2 has pseudogene status. The CDR3 has 16 amino acids. The CDR3 DNA reads as TGTGCAAGTCGCTTTCGATTAGGGAGGCGTCCAGAGACCCAGTACTTC. Protein sequence: CASRFRLGRRPETQYF.

The genes are TRBV6-5 and TRBJ1-3; 7 bases align to TRBD1. The trim removed 6 bases at V and 3 bases at J, leaving 8 bases unmatched. The CDR3 runs to 15 residues. CDR1 and CDR2 (germline): MNHEY, SVGAGI. Here the CDR3 reads CASSQSGTVGNTIYF. Here the CDR3 DNA reads TGTGCCAGCAGCCAATCCGGGACAGTTGGAAACACCATATATTTT.

V is TRBV7-9 and J is TRBJ2-5; no definite D call. Looked up from germline, CDR1 is SEHNR and CDR2 is FQNEAQ (reference sequence). V was trimmed by 0 bases and J by 2 bases, leaving 10 bases between them. The CDR3 is made up of 15 amino acids. CDR3 bases: TGTGCCAGCAGCTTAGCGCTCGGGTTTCAAGAGACCCAGTACTTC. This translates into CASSLALGFQETQYF.

This clone came up a few times. The chain is built from TRBV4-1 and TRBJ1-3, with D perhaps matching TRBD1 (6 bases). Trimming left V 2 bases short and J 0 bases short, with 8 bases between. Germline V gives CDR1 MGHRA, CDR2 YSYEKL. The CDR3 length is 15 residues. The CDR3 DNA reads as TGCGCCAGCAGCCAACAGACAGGCTCTGGAAACACCATATATTTT. This translates into CASSQQTGSGNTIYF.

V usage is TRBV18 and J usage is TRBJ1-6; D is uncertain. V lost 6 bases and J 0 bases, leaving 3 bases between the germline ends. The CDR3 has 13 amino acids. The V gene's germline CDR1 is KGHSH and CDR2 LQKENI. The CDR3 region is CASSLSYNSPLHF. As DNA, the CDR3 is TGTGCCAGCTCCCTCTCCTATAATTCACCCCTCCACTTT.

The chain carries TRBV6-5 and TRBJ2-3; 10 bases are shared with TRBD1. Germline CDR1 is MNHEY and CDR2 is SVGAGI. The CDR3 runs to 15 residues. V trimming: 8 bases; J trimming: 3 bases; junction bases outside the gene matches: 8. CDR3 DNA: TGTGCCAGCGGGACAGGGGAAAGTGGAACAGATACGCAGTATTTT. Protein sequence: CASGTGESGTDTQYF.

The chain is built from TRBV5-1 and TRBJ2-3; 10 nucleotides match TRBD1. The trim removed 3 bases at V and 5 bases at J, leaving 3 bases unmatched. The CDR3 spans 14 residues. The germline gives CDR1 SGHRS, CDR2 YFSETQ. Written as DNA, the CDR3 is TGCGCCAGCAGCTCCGGACAGGGGGGAGATACGCAGTATTTT. It encodes CASSSGQGGDTQYF.

The V gene is TRBV7-9, the J gene TRBJ2-3; D call uncertain. Germline V lookup: CDR1 SEHNR, CDR2 FQNEAQ (reference sequence). Between the trimmed V and J ends, which lost 3 bases and 10 bases, there was a span of 5 bases. The CDR3 has 10 residues. CDR3 coding DNA: TGTGCCAGCAGCTTCGGTGCGCAGTATTTT. It translates to CASSFGAQYF.

The chain carries TRBV5-1 and TRBJ1-1; D call uncertain. Trimming took off 0 bases at V and 4 bases at J, with 7 bases between the two ends. The CDR3 is 13 residues long. Germline CDR1 reads SGHRS; CDR2 reads YFSETQ. The CDR3 coding sequence is TGCGCCAGCAGCTTGGGCATGAGCACTGAAGCTTTCTTT. It is translated as CASSLGMSTEAFF.

V is TRBV7-9 and J is TRBJ1-4, with 8 bases aligning to TRBD1. From germline, CDR1 is SEHNR and CDR2 FQNEAQ (reference sequence). The trim removed 7 bases at V and 5 bases at J, leaving 6 bases unmatched. This CDR3 has 14 amino acids. CDR3 in amino acids: CASNPGQVNEKLFF. CDR3 in DNA: TGTGCCAGCAACCCGGGACAGGTGAATGAAAAACTGTTTTTT.

This clone was observed a handful of times. This chain uses TRBV4-1 with TRBJ1-6; tentative D call: TRBD1 (6 bases). The CDR3 has 13 residues. Germline assignment: CDR1 MGHRA and CDR2 YSYEKL. V dropped 5 bases and J dropped 11 bases, with 13 bases sitting between them. The CDR3 region has the DNA TGCGCCAGCAGCACAGGGATTTGGGCACCCCTCCACTTT. It encodes CASSTGIWAPLHF.

The chain employs TRBV2 and TRBJ2-2; 10 nucleotides align to TRBD2. Per germline, CDR1 SNHLY and CDR2 FYNNEI. The J segment lost 4 bases and the V segment lost 8 bases, leaving 7 bases of the junction unmatched. The CDR3 runs 15 residues. This chain's CDR3 is CASQLAGEATGELFF. CDR3 bases: TGTGCCAGCCAGCTAGCGGGGGAGGCCACCGGGGAGCTGTTTTTT.

The chain has TRBV11-2 and TRBJ2-7; D possibly corresponds to TRBD1 (5 bases). The V end lost 1 base, the J end lost 0 bases, and 10 bases lay between the germline ends. Germline V lookup: CDR1 SGHAT, CDR2 FQNNGV. The CDR3 runs to 15 residues. Written as DNA, the CDR3 is TGTGCCAGCAGCTTAGGCGTCAGGGCCTCCTACGAGCAGTACTTC. Amino acids: CASSLGVRASYEQYF.

This clone was seen only once. The DNA of the CDR3 is TGTGCCAGCAGCCAAGCCTCAGGGGGCAGGACTGAAGCTTTCTTT. This gives the protein CASSQASGGRTEAFF. V is TRBV3-1 (or the pseudogene TRBV3-2) and J is TRBJ1-1; 8 bases are shared with TRBD1. J was trimmed by 5 bases and V by 1 base; bases with no gene match: 6. Germline V CDR1 and CDR2: LGHDT, YNNKEL (reference sequence). The length of the CDR3 is 15 residues.

This sequence joins TRBV5-1 and TRBJ2-7; 7 nucleotides agree with TRBD2. The germline CDR1 and CDR2 sequences are SGHRS and YFSETQ. Losses at the gene ends were 2 bases for V and 2 bases for J; bases not matched to a gene: 7. This CDR3 spans 15 amino acids. CDR3 coding DNA: TGCGCCAGCAGCTTTGGGCGGGGGACGGCCTACGAGCAGTACTTC. Translated, it gives CASSFGRGTAYEQYF.

The CDR3 nucleotides are TGTGCCAGCAGTTCGGGACTCTACGAGCAGTACTTC. It translates to CASSSGLYEQYF. V gene TRBV27 combines with J gene TRBJ2-7, with a weak D call TRBD2 (6 bases). CDR1 and CDR2 from the germline V gene are MNHEY and SMNVEV (reference sequence). The length of the CDR3 is 12 residues. The germline V and J ends were trimmed by 4 bases and 3 bases, with 7 bases remaining between them.

The chain carries TRBV19 and TRBJ2-7, with TRBD1 as a possible D gene (6 bases). The V end was cut by 2 bases, the J end by 0 bases, with 11 bases between. The germline V gene encodes CDR1 LNHDA and CDR2 SQIVND (reference sequence). This CDR3 spans 15 amino acids. The CDR3 spells CASSIKGGSSYEQYF. CDR3 bases: TGTGCCAGTAGTATAAAAGGGGGAAGCTCCTACGAGCAGTACTTC.

This clone was seen more than once but under ten times. The rearrangement uses TRBV11-2 and TRBJ2-3; TRBD2 matches at 9 bases. With 1 base clipped from V and 2 bases from J, the junction kept 4 bases outside the gene matches. The CDR3 has 16 residues. The germline CDR1 and CDR2 sequences are SGHAT and FQNNGV. DNA for the CDR3: TGTGCCAGCAGCTTAGCAGGCGGGGGGGCCACAGATACGCAGTATTTT. Its translation is CASSLAGGGATDTQYF.